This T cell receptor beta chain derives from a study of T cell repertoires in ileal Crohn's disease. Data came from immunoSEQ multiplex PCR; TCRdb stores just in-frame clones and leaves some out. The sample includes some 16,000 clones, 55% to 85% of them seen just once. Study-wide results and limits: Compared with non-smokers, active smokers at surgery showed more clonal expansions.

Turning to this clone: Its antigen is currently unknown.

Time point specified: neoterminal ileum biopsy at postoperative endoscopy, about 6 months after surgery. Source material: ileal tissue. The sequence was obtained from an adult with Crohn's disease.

The CDR3 nucleotides are TGTGCCAGCAGCCAGGACAGGGGAGAGCAGTTCTTC. It encodes CASSQDRGEQFF. The rearrangement uses TRBV7-8 and TRBJ2-1; 9 nucleotides align to TRBD1. Germline V gene data show CDR1 as SGHVS and CDR2 as FQNEAQ. CDR3 size: 12 residues. The ends lost 5 bases at V and 10 bases at J; junction bases unmatched: 3.